The TCR beta chain under discussion was sequenced for a study of regulatory T cells in long-lasting Graves disease. TCR beta libraries were built with iRepertoire HTBI primers and Arm-PCR of CDR3 regions. TCRdb used MiXCR to reprocess the multiplex PCR reads, holding one entry per CDR3 protein. Of 350,000 to 450,000 distinct CDR3 sequences listed, roughly 15% are singletons. V shed 3 bases and J shed 12 bases, with 23 bases lying between them. The CDR3 is 16 amino acids. The germline V gene encodes CDR1 KGHDR and CDR2 SFDVKD. This clonotype has ten or more counts. The time point denotes: newly diagnosed GD, antithyroid drugs for less than 3 months. The TCR library was made from RNA extracted from PBMCs. These data are also associated with another study on T cells in Graves' hyperthyroidism and ophthalmopathy.

The source is a woman in her thirties or forties with Graves disease. This material consisted of peripheral blood mononuclear cells (PBMCs), taken at new diagnosis, from a patient treated with antithyroid drugs. This rearrangement joins TRBV24-1 to TRBJ2-1; D is perhaps TRBD2 (6 bases). CDR3 coding DNA: TGTGCCACCAGTGATCTAACTAGCACTACCATCTTTGGGCAGTTCTTC. Its translation is CATSDLTSTTIFGQFF.